What follows are 16 T cell receptor beta chains derived from one specimen sequenced in a study of blood T cell repertoires in COVID-19. Sequenced by immunoSEQ multiplex PCR; TCRdb stores in-frame clones only, minus some. The data contain 85,000 to 130,000 clones, around 80% of them singletons. The sequenced sample consisted of peripheral blood. The receptors were gathered from an older woman with acute or convalescent COVID-19.

The chain employs TRBV7-2 and TRBJ1-2; D might be TRBD1 (6 bases). This CDR3 is 13 amino acids long. CDR1 is SGHTA and CDR2 is FQGNSA in the germline V gene. Trimming left V 4 bases short and J 2 bases short, with 8 bases between. CDR3 in amino acids: CASSSGANYGYTF. The CDR3 DNA sequence: TGTGCCAGCAGCTCAGGGGCGAACTATGGCTACACCTTC.

J is TRBJ2-7 and V is TRBV4-2; TRBD2 aligns across 9 bases. The CDR3 totals 16 residues. The germline gives CDR1 LGHNA, CDR2 YNFKEQ. Losses at the gene ends were 1 base for V and 3 bases for J; bases not matched to a gene: 7. The CDR3, as DNA: TGTGCCAGCAGCCAAGGACTGGGCGGGGGGGTCTACGAGCAGTACTTC. This translates into CASSQGLGGGVYEQYF.

The genes are TRBV5-1 and TRBJ2-5; TRBD1 matches at 9 bases. CDR1 and CDR2 (germline): SGHRS, YFSETQ. Trimming at V came to 4 bases and at J to 5 bases, leaving 9 bases not matched to a gene. The CDR3 spans 15 residues. The CDR3 DNA reads as TGCGCCAGCAGCCTGGCCGGGACAGGGTGGGAGACCCAGTACTTC. This encodes CASSLAGTGWETQYF.

CDR3 bases: TGCGCCAGCAGCAGTGAGACAGGGGAGTATGGCTACACCTTC. It specifies CASSSETGEYGYTF. The V gene is TRBV5-1, the J gene TRBJ1-2, with 8 bases that match TRBD1. Germline CDR1 SGHRS, CDR2 YFSETQ. Germline trimming cut 4 bases from V and 5 bases from J; bases unmatched to any gene: 7. This CDR3 comprises 14 residues.

V usage is TRBV18 and J usage is TRBJ2-3, with 9 bases that match TRBD2. Germline CDR1 is KGHSH and CDR2 is LQKENI. V dropped 1 base and J dropped 5; count of bases not matched to a gene: 7. The CDR3 length is 16 residues. Written as DNA, the CDR3 is TGTGCCAGCTCACCACTGGCGGGAGGGCCGGAAGATACGCAGTATTTT. It codes for CASSPLAGGPEDTQYF.

A single count supports this clone. CDR3 DNA: TGCAGCGCACGAACGGGGTCCTACAATGAGCAGTTCTTC. Protein product: CSARTGSYNEQFF. The chain combines TRBV29-1 with TRBJ2-1, with D possibly TRBD2 on 5 matching bases. The CDR3 totals 13 residues. V dropped 7 bases and J dropped 1 base, with 11 bases sitting between them. The germline V gene has CDR1 SQVTM and CDR2 ANQGSEA.

V is TRBV27 and J is TRBJ2-1, with 13 bases fitting TRBD2. The CDR3 has 17 amino acids. The germline CDR1 and CDR2 sequences are MNHEY and SMNVEV (reference sequence). Germline trimming cut 4 bases from V and 2 bases from J; bases unmatched to any gene: 5. This CDR3 is CASSSRTSGGPYNEQFF. DNA for the CDR3: TGTGCCAGCAGTTCCAGGACTAGCGGGGGACCCTACAATGAGCAGTTCTTC.

The gene calls are TRBV28 and TRBJ1-5; no definite D call. The CDR3 consists of 15 residues. Trimming stripped 1 base from V and 0 bases from J, with 7 bases between. The V gene's germline CDR1 is MDHEN and CDR2 SYDVKM. Here the CDR3 reads CASSLSRNSNQPQHF. CDR3 bases: TGTGCCAGCAGTTTATCCAGGAATAGCAATCAGCCCCAGCATTTT. The full variable domain, its missing parts supplied by reference TRBV28 and TRBJ1-5, is DVKVTQSSRYLVKRTGEKVFLECVQDMDHENMFWYRQDPGLGLRLIYFSYDVKMKEKGDIPEGYSVSREKKERFSLILESASTNQTSMYLCASSLSRNSNQPQHFGDGTRLSIL.

V usage is TRBV20-1 and J usage is TRBJ2-7; D might be TRBD1 (5 bases). V was trimmed by 3 bases and J by 3 bases, leaving 12 bases between them. Germline V lookup: CDR1 DFQATT, CDR2 SNEGSKA (reference sequence). The CDR3 is 13 amino acids. This chain's CDR3 is CSASGGANYEQYF. The CDR3 region has the DNA TGCAGTGCTAGTGGTGGGGCAAACTACGAGCAGTACTTC.

This chain connects TRBV6-6 to TRBJ1-5; 9 bases are shared with TRBD1. The junction had 1 base not matched to a gene; V was cut back by 2 bases and J by 5 bases. The germline V gene has CDR1 MNHNY and CDR2 SVGAGI (reference sequence). The CDR3 is 14 amino acids. Written as DNA, the CDR3 is TGTGCCAGCAGTTACGGACAGGGGTATCAGCCCCAGCATTTT. Protein: CASSYGQGYQPQHF.

The chain combines TRBV20-1 with TRBJ2-3; 9 bases line up with TRBD2. The CDR3 covers 13 residues. Per germline, CDR1 DFQATT and CDR2 SNEGSKA (reference sequence). V lost 3 bases, J lost 8 bases, and 6 bases stayed unmatched. DNA of the CDR3: TGCAGTGCTAGTTGGCGGGAGGGCCTTACGCAGTATTTT. Protein product: CSASWREGLTQYF.

The J gene is TRBJ2-7, the V gene TRBV7-2; 12 nucleotides line up with TRBD2. The CDR3 is made up of 15 amino acids. CDR1 is SGHTA, CDR2 FQGNSA, per germline. Trimming at V came to 2 bases and at J to 7 bases, leaving 6 bases not matched to a gene. As DNA, the CDR3 is TGTGCCAGCAGCTTAAGTCTAGCGGGGGGGCAAGAGCAGTACTTC. Its protein product is CASSLSLAGGQEQYF. Full variable domain (rest looked up from reference TRBV7-2 and TRBJ2-7): GAGVSQSPSNKVTEKGKDVELRCDPISGHTALYWYRQSLGQGLEFLIYFQGNSAPDKSGLPSDRFSAERTGGSVSTLTIQRTQQEDSAVYLCASSLSLAGGQEQYFGPGTRLTVT.

This chain links TRBV5-4 with TRBJ2-2, with TRBD2 matching 12 bases. Germline V lookup: CDR1 SGHNT, CDR2 YYREEE (reference sequence). Trimming cost V 4 bases and J 5 bases; bases outside gene matches: 6. This CDR3 comprises 16 residues. The CDR3 sequence: CASSHTSGGRTGELFF. For the CDR3, the DNA is TGTGCCAGCAGCCACACTAGCGGGGGGAGGACCGGGGAGCTGTTTTTT.

V is TRBV7-9 and J is TRBJ2-1, with a tentative D call TRBD2 (7 bases). The ends were cut back, 4 bases at V and 2 bases at J, with 21 bases in the middle. The length of the CDR3 is 18 residues. In germline, CDR1 is SEHNR, CDR2 FQNEAQ (reference sequence). CDR3 in amino acids: CASSSGAGAYPTYNEQFF. The CDR3 DNA reads as TGTGCCAGCAGCTCCGGGGCGGGGGCGTATCCCACCTACAATGAGCAGTTCTTC. Full variable domain (remainder filled in from reference TRBV7-9 and TRBJ2-1): DTGVSQNPRHKITKRGQNVTFRCDPISEHNRLYWYRQTLGQGPEFLTYFQNEAQLEKSRLLSDRFSAERPKGSFSTLEIQRTEQGDSAMYLCASSSGAGAYPTYNEQFFGPGTRLTVL.

V usage is TRBV21-1 and J usage is TRBJ2-2; the table's D call, TRBD2, was not checked against the DNA. TRBV21-1 is shown as a pseudogene. The CDR3 length is 15 residues. CDR3 region: CASRRRGANTGELFF. As DNA, the CDR3 is TGTGCCAGCAGGAGGAGGGGAGCGAACACCGGGGAGCTGTTTTTT.

The V call is TRBV29-1, the J call TRBJ2-7; 7 bases are a match to TRBD1. CDR1 is SQVTM, CDR2 ANQGSEA, per germline. V lost 6 bases and J lost 4; bases outside the gene matches: 9. CDR3 length: 13 amino acids. CDR3 bases: TGCAGCGTACAACAGGGGATTGCTTACGAGCAGTACTTC. Protein product: CSVQQGIAYEQYF.